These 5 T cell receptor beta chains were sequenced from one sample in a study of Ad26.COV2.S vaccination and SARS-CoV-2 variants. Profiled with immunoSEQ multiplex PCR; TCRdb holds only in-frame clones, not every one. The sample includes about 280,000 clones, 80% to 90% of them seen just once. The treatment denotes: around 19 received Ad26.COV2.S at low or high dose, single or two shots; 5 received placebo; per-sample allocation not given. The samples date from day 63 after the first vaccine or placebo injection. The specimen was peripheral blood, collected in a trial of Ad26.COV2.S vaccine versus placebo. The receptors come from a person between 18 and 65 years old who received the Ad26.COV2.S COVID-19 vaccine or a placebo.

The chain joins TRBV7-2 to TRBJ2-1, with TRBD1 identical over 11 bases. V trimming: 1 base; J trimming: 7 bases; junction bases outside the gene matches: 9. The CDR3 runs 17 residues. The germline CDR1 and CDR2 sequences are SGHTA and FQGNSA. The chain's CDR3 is CASSLVGGQGVVNEQFF. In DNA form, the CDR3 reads TGTGCCAGCAGCTTAGTGGGGGGACAGGGGGTGGTAAATGAGCAGTTCTTC.

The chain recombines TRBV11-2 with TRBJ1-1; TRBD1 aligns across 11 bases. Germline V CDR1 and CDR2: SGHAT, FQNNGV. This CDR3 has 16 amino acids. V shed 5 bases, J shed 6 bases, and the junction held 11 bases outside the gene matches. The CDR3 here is CASSPRTGGGVAEAFF. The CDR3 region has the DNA TGTGCCAGCAGCCCTAGGACAGGGGGCGGTGTCGCTGAAGCTTTCTTT.

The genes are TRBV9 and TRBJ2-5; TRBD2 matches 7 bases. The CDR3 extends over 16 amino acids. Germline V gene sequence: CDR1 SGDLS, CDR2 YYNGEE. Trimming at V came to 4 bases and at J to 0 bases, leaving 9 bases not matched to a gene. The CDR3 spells CASSFRGAGYQETQYF. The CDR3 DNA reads TGTGCCAGCAGCTTTCGTGGAGCGGGGTACCAAGAGACCCAGTACTTC. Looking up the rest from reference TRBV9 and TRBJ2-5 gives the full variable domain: DSGVTQTPKHLITATGQRVTLRCSPRSGDLSVYWYQQSLDQGLQFLIQYYNGEERAKGNILERFSAQQFPDLHSELNLSSLELGDSALYFCASSFRGAGYQETQYFGPGTRLLVL.

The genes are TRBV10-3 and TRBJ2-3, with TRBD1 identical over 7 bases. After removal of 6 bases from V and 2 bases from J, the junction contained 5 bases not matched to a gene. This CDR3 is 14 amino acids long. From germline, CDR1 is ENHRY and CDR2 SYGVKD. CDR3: CAISLQGFTDTQYF. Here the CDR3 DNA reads TGTGCCATCAGCTTACAGGGGTTCACAGATACGCAGTATTTT.

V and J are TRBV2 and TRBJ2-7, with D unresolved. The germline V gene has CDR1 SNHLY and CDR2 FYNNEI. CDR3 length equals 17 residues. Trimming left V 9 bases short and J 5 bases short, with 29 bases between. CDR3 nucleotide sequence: TGTGCCAGTAAAGGAATCTTACTCTTAAGTCAGGTCCACGAGCAGTACTTC. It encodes CASKGILLLSQVHEQYF. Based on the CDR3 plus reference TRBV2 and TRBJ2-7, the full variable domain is EPEVTQTPSHQVTQMGQEVILRCVPISNHLYFYWYRQILGQKVEFLVSFYNNEISEKSEIFDDQFSVERPDGSNFTLKIRSTKLEDSAMYFCASKGILLLSQVHEQYFGPGTRLTVT.